The subject of this entry is one T cell receptor (beta chain). The antigen it binds to is not known. Base quality data are lacking; no much larger clone is found one base away. CDR1 is given as LNHNV and CDR2 as YYDKDF, both from the germline V gene (reference sequence). V trim: 3 bases; J trim: 3 bases; unmatched bases: 11. The CDR3, cysteine through phenylalanine, is 16 amino acids long. CDR3 DNA is the only sequence kept; it has 48 bases, read in frame from the first base. These data are taken from a study of shared clonotypes between healthy human individuals (dated by TCRdb to about 2020). Study-level background: A couple of women and three men aged 18 to 49 years were included in the cohort. Per donor, three plates each were used for CD4 naive and CD4 memory, two for CD8 naive, and one for CD8 memory. To estimate repertoire size and how much clonotype sharing occurs between individuals, the study deeply sequenced the blood TCR repertoires of five healthy adults. To increase sequencing depth and limit assay-specific biases, different laboratories used diverse techniques to prepare libraries and sequence TCR repertoires. Per donor, leukapheresis produced somewhere between about 0.85 and 9.5 billion PBMCs.

The full study reports these points: Sampling was restricted to blood, and TCR repertoires in tissues likely differ from the TCR repertoires found in blood. Compared with non-shared clonotypes, the clonotypes found in all four sorted-subset donors had higher generation probabilities. Pairwise subsampling led to the expectation that sequencing depth would affect the degree of clonotype sharing among donors. Because the study included only a small number of donors, the genetic and exposure-history diversity represented was limited. Naive subsets generally had larger estimated clonotype richness than memory subsets did. Even with the large sequencing depth, rarefaction of the sorted-subset datasets indicated that sequencing was incomplete. When a handful of donors were compared, the shared fraction of clonotypes was approximately 5% for naive CD4, 3% to 4% for naive CD8, 2% to 2.5% for memory CD4, and 0.35% to 0.4% for memory CD8.

For the CD8 naive samples, CD45RO-negative cells were positively selected for CCR7, yielding a CD45RA+CCR7+ population from which TemRA cells were excluded. Healthy HIV-negative adults with no recently reported acute infections or vaccinations were included as donors. Every donor was a Caucasian adult living in Nashville, Tennessee, USA. Blood was collected by leukapheresis, and PBMCs were isolated by Ficoll-Histopaque density gradient centrifugation and then cryopreserved in liquid nitrogen vapor phase. Purity and quantity of every magnetically sorted T cell population were checked by analytical flow cytometry. From each sorted fraction, genomic DNA was isolated and quantified by UV absorbance on a Nanodrop 2000c. Using the deep immunoSEQ assay, TCR CDR3 regions were amplified from genomic DNA by multiplex PCR. For each cell subset, the extracted genomic DNA was distributed evenly across all wells of several immunoSEQ 96-well plates, and each plate served as one replicate. Each replicate PCR for sorted subsets received around 200 ng genomic DNA, equal to about 29,000 T cell genomes. Purified libraries were measured with a Qubit 3.0 fluorometer, size-checked on a Bioanalyzer 2100, and measured again with the KAPA Library Quantification kit. Each immunoSEQ 96-well plate was sequenced on its own single-read 150-cycle Illumina NextSeq 550 flow cell. The original methods were these. The immunoSEQ output contained only junctional sequences without quality scores, so filtering could not match that applied to full-length reads. To assign V/J genes and CDR3, sequences were annotated against IMGT germline references using PyIR, a Python wrapper for IgBLAST v1.9. Reads were filtered out if the reads had weak V/J assignments (E-value above 1e-6), no CDR3, stop codons, out-of-frame junctions, or ambiguous translated residues. A V3J clonotype was defined by an identical inferred V gene, J gene, and CDR3 amino acid sequence. Percentage overlap between repertoires was computed as shared unique clonotypes divided by the size of the smaller repertoire. RTK rarefaction, the Chao1 estimator, and Recon v2.1 estimates of unobserved clonotypes were used to assess repertoire richness. For all TCRbeta clonotypes obtained by the gDNA method from a handful of donors, generation probabilities were computed with OLGA. This is the immuneACCESS table as TCRdb keeps it, with only in-frame sequences that have V and J called. A part of the clones is gone; compared with another copy, unresolved V genes explain less than half, and the rest is unexplained. The V and J calls and clone size are taken from that table; D and trimming were inferred from the DNA. The sample table holds millions of clones, of which about 92% were seen once. The top ten clones comprise about 1.8% of the sample.

The sample consisted of naive CD8+ T cells from PBMCs. This specimen's cell subset or site label, interpreted: CD45RA+CCR7+. This receptor was taken from a man in his late teens or twenties in good health. Some clones in this sample may be carry-over from other donors' samples. This sequence uses TRBV15 and TRBJ2-7; 7 of the junction bases match TRBD2. CDR3 reads: CATSSVPGGPNYEQYF. The bases are TGTGCCACCAGCAGCGTACCGGGAGGCCCGAACTACGAGCAGTACTTC.